The following is a TCR beta chain sequence with its context. Data came from immunoSEQ multiplex PCR; TCRdb stores just in-frame clones and leaves some out. This sample has 120,000 to 150,000 clones, with approximately 86% found just once. Stated time point: blood 4 weeks post-SBRT, at nephrectomy. Noted treatment: 15 Gy SBRT to primary tumor, nephrectomy 4 weeks later. Nephrectomy followed 15 Gy stereotactic body radiation by 4 weeks. This record belongs to a study of radiation and T cells in renal cell carcinoma. CDR3 length equals 14 residues. Germline V gene sequence: CDR1 KGHSH, CDR2 LQKENI. Trimming pared 4 bases from V and 6 bases from J, leaving 15 bases between.

V usage is TRBV18 and J usage is TRBJ1-1, with no clear D. This sample comprised blood, obtained from a patient whose treatment included radiotherapy and nephrectomy. The receptor was isolated from a woman in her 50s with renal cell carcinoma. The CDR3 nucleotides read TGTGCCAGCTCACTTCCTACGACGCTTCCTGAAGCTTTCTTT. Protein product: CASSLPTTLPEAFF.